A single sample gave rise to the 30 T cell receptor beta chains below, sequenced in a study of blood T cell repertoires in COVID-19. Here immunoSEQ multiplex PCR was the method, and the copy in TCRdb shows in-frame clones only, minus some. Among 40,000 to 45,000 clones listed, roughly 90% were seen once. The sample comprised peripheral blood. Receptors were obtained from a man aged 50 or older with active COVID-19.

This rearrangement joins TRBV11-2 to TRBJ2-5, with 10 bases fitting TRBD2. V was clipped by 4 bases and J by 4 bases; unmatched bases: 6. The CDR3 consists of 15 residues. Per germline, CDR1 SGHAT and CDR2 FQNNGV. CDR3 loop: CASSSSGRAGETQYF. The CDR3 coding sequence is TGTGCCAGCAGCTCCAGCGGGAGGGCCGGAGAGACCCAGTACTTC.

The V call is TRBV5-1, the J call TRBJ2-1, with 8 positions matching TRBD1. CDR3 size: 14 residues. V was pared by 0 bases and J by 10 bases, with 6 bases of the junction left unmatched. Germline CDR1 reads SGHRS; CDR2 reads YFSETQ. Here the CDR3 DNA reads TGCGCCAGCAGCTTGGTTGCAGGGGGCAGCGAGCAGTTCTTC. It is translated as CASSLVAGGSEQFF.

This clone was observed a single time. This sequence joins TRBV7-2 and TRBJ2-3; D uncertain. Germline lookup yields CDR1 SGHTA and CDR2 FQGNSA. The CDR3 totals 14 residues. Trimming stripped 5 bases from V and 6 bases from J, with 15 bases between. The CDR3 region has the DNA TGTGCCAGCAGCCCCTGGCGGCAGACGGATACGCAGTATTTT. Protein product: CASSPWRQTDTQYF.

The rearrangement links TRBV27 to TRBJ2-1; 14 bases fit TRBD2. The germline gives CDR1 MNHEY, CDR2 SMNVEV (reference sequence). The CDR3 has 15 residues. Trimming at V came to 3 bases and at J to 8 bases, leaving 3 bases not matched to a gene. The CDR3 DNA is TGTGCCAGCAGTTTCGGGACTAGCGGGAGCTATGAGCAGTTCTTC. Residues: CASSFGTSGSYEQFF.

The chain couples TRBV19 to TRBJ2-3; unclear D gene. The CDR3 contains 16 residues. Germline V gene sequence: CDR1 LNHDA, CDR2 SQIVND (reference sequence). Trimming took 1 base from V and 2 from J, leaving 13 bases between them. The CDR3 coding sequence is TGTGCCAGTAGTATAGCAAGCCCTCACCACACAGATACGCAGTATTTT. Translating gives CASSIASPHHTDTQYF.

V gene TRBV12-3 or TRBV12-4 combines with J gene TRBJ2-2; the D is unclear. The V end lost 4 bases, the J end lost 7 bases, and 10 bases lay between the germline ends. The CDR3 has 13 amino acids. CDR3 amino acids: CASSSEVGGELFF. CDR3 DNA sequence: TGTGCCAGCAGTTCCGAGGTGGGCGGGGAGCTGTTTTTT.

This clone was observed a single time. The chain recombines TRBV6-2 or TRBV6-3 with TRBJ2-7; 8 bases agree with TRBD2. The junction had 8 bases not matched to a gene; V was cut back by 3 bases and J by 4 bases. Germline V gene lookup returns CDR1 MNHEY and CDR2 SVGEGT. The CDR3 spans 15 residues. CDR3 region: CASSYRGGRLYEQYF. CDR3 coding DNA: TGTGCCAGCAGTTATCGGGGCGGGAGGTTGTACGAGCAGTACTTC.

The chain carries TRBV3-1 (or the pseudogene TRBV3-2) and TRBJ2-3; 14 bases agree with TRBD2. From germline, CDR1 is LGHDT and CDR2 YNNKEL (reference sequence). The V and J ends lost 4 bases and 7 bases, in that order; junction bases with no gene match: 10. The CDR3 runs to 17 residues. CDR3 nucleotides: TGTGCCAGCAGCCCGACCGGGACTAGCGGGAGCTTCTATACGCAGTATTTT. This gives the protein CASSPTGTSGSFYTQYF.

The rearrangement joins TRBV4-1 to TRBJ2-7; perhaps TRBD2 as D (5 bases). Germline assignment: CDR1 MGHRA and CDR2 YSYEKL. This CDR3 contains 14 residues. V lost 1 base and J lost 3, with 10 bases in between. CDR3: CASSQVGGFYEQYF. DNA for the CDR3: TGCGCCAGCAGCCAAGTGGGCGGGTTCTACGAGCAGTACTTC.

V is TRBV7-2 and J is TRBJ1-2; perhaps TRBD1 as D (6 bases). Trimming stripped 1 base from V and 7 bases from J, with 13 bases between. In germline, CDR1 is SGHTA, CDR2 FQGNSA. The CDR3 loop spans 14 amino acids. The CDR3 sequence is CASSLVEGVSGYTF. The CDR3, as DNA: TGTGCCAGCAGCTTAGTTGAGGGGGTTAGTGGCTACACCTTC. Using reference TRBV7-2 and TRBJ1-2 for the parts outside the CDR3, the full variable domain is GAGVSQSPSNKVTEKGKDVELRCDPISGHTALYWYRQSLGQGLEFLIYFQGNSAPDKSGLPSDRFSAERTGGSVSTLTIQRTQQEDSAVYLCASSLVEGVSGYTFGSGTRLTVV.

This rearrangement joins TRBV2 to TRBJ1-5, with TRBD1 identical over 12 bases. The CDR3 spans 15 residues. V was clipped by 3 bases and J by 6 bases; unmatched bases: 3. In germline, CDR1 is SNHLY, CDR2 FYNNEI. In DNA form, the CDR3 reads TGTGCCAGCAGTGAGGGACAGGGGGCAATTCAGCCCCAGCATTTT. Translation gives CASSEGQGAIQPQHF.

The chain employs TRBV28 and TRBJ2-3, with a tentative D call TRBD1 (5 bases). There are 14 residues in the CDR3. V gave up 1 base and J gave up 2 bases, with 7 bases separating them. Germline CDR1 MDHEN, CDR2 SYDVKM. The CDR3 loop reads CASSLSGSTDTQYF. DNA of the CDR3: TGTGCCAGCAGTTTATCAGGGTCCACAGATACGCAGTATTTT.

The chain couples TRBV7-3 to TRBJ2-1, with D perhaps TRBD1 (5 bases). The ends were cut back, 2 bases at V and 5 bases at J, with 13 bases in the middle. The CDR3 is 15 amino acids. Looked up from germline, CDR1 is SGHTA and CDR2 is FQGTGA. CDR3 coding DNA: TGTGCCAGCAGCTTATCGATTGACAGAAACAATGAGCAGTTCTTC. As protein: CASSLSIDRNNEQFF.

V and J are TRBV29-1 and TRBJ2-4; D is possibly TRBD1 (5 bases). CDR3 length equals 16 residues. V was pared by 5 bases and J by 3 bases, with 20 bases between. Germline V gene lookup returns CDR1 SQVTM and CDR2 ANQGSEA. The CDR3 is CSVYQGTKFGKNIQYF. In DNA form, the CDR3 reads TGCAGCGTTTATCAGGGCACGAAATTCGGCAAAAACATTCAGTACTTC.

This chain connects TRBV4-1 to TRBJ2-2, with D uncertain. This CDR3 has 12 residues. The V end lost 2 bases, the J end lost 8 bases, and 6 bases lay between the germline ends. The germline V gene encodes CDR1 MGHRA and CDR2 YSYEKL. For the CDR3, the DNA is TGCGCCAGCAGCCAACCCCCTGGGGAGCTGTTTTTT. This codes for CASSQPPGELFF.

This chain joins TRBV6-2 or TRBV6-3 and TRBJ2-5; TRBD2 aligns across 10 bases. Trimming took 2 bases from V and 0 from J; bases not matched to a gene: 9. Germline CDR1 and CDR2: MNHEY and SVGEGT. The CDR3 sequence is 18 residues long. The CDR3 DNA sequence: TGTGCCAGCAGTTACGCCCCCGCTGGACTAGCGGACCAAGAGACCCAGTACTTC. Encoded protein: CASSYAPAGLADQETQYF.

The chain joins TRBV19 to TRBJ2-1; 8 bases are a match to TRBD1. The J segment lost 9 bases and the V segment lost 0 bases, leaving 4 bases of the junction unmatched. CDR3 size: 14 residues. Germline loops: CDR1 LNHDA, CDR2 SQIVND (reference sequence). The CDR3 region has the DNA TGTGCCAGTAGTATAGATAACAGGGGGAGTGAGCAGTTCTTC. Encoded protein: CASSIDNRGSEQFF. Drawing the rest from reference TRBV19 and TRBJ2-1, the complete variable domain is DGGITQSPKYLFRKEGQNVTLSCEQNLNHDAMYWYRQDPGQGLRLIYYSQIVNDFQKGDIAEGYSVSREKKESFPLTVTSAQKNPTAFYLCASSIDNRGSEQFFGPGTRLTVL.

This rearrangement joins TRBV7-2 to TRBJ1-2; D not certain. Germline assignment: CDR1 SGHTA and CDR2 FQGNSA. V lost 1 base to trimming and J lost 6 bases, with 9 bases between them. The CDR3 is 13 residues long. CDR3 bases: TGTGCCAGCAGCTTAGGGTTGAGGGATGGCTACACCTTC. Residues: CASSLGLRDGYTF.

V and J are TRBV19 and TRBJ2-5; no clear D gene. Germline values: CDR1 LNHDA, CDR2 SQIVND (reference sequence). The CDR3 extends over 18 amino acids. Trimming left V 4 bases short and J 1 base short, with 22 bases between. Written as DNA, the CDR3 is TGTGCCAGTAGTAGGGCCCCTATTTTTGGTGGTTTCCAAGAGACCCAGTACTTC. It encodes CASSRAPIFGGFQETQYF.

The V call is TRBV12-3 or TRBV12-4, the J call TRBJ1-3; D is ambiguous. V was clipped by 4 bases and J by 1 base, with 5 bases between them. The CDR3 covers 13 residues. The CDR3 bases are TGTGCCAGCAGTTACGGTTCTGGAAACACCATATATTTT. Protein: CASSYGSGNTIYF.

The chain carries TRBV30 and TRBJ1-2; 10 bases map to TRBD1. The germline CDR1 and CDR2 sequences are GTSNPN and SVGIG (reference sequence). V shed 8 bases and J 7 bases; nucleotides not matched to a gene: 7. The CDR3 runs 12 residues. CDR3 nucleotides: TGTGCCGGGGGGACAGGGGTCGGTGGCTACACCTTC. As protein: CAGGTGVGGYTF.

In nucleotides, the CDR3 is TGCGCCAGCAGCCAGCTACCGGGACAGAGGTCTGGCTACACCTTC. Translated: CASSQLPGQRSGYTF. The chain couples TRBV4-1 to TRBJ1-2; 7 bases map to TRBD1. The CDR3 has 15 residues. V lost 3 bases and J lost 7; bases outside the gene matches: 11. Per the germline V gene, CDR1 is MGHRA and CDR2 is YSYEKL.

This clone was counted only a few times. This chain connects TRBV6-5 to TRBJ2-1, with a possible D match to TRBD2 (7 bases). Germline V CDR1 and CDR2: MNHEY, SVGAGI. Trimming took 6 bases from V and 9 from J, leaving 15 bases between them. The CDR3 loop spans 13 amino acids. Here the CDR3 DNA reads TGTGCCAGCAGGAAGCGCGGGGGCTCTGAGCAGTTCTTC. Protein product: CASRKRGGSEQFF.

The rearrangement joins TRBV6-2 or TRBV6-3 to TRBJ2-3; 9 bases are shared with TRBD2. V gave up 0 bases and J gave up 5 bases; unmatched junction bases: 6. The germline CDR1 and CDR2 sequences are MNHEY and SVGEGT. The CDR3 runs 16 residues. The CDR3 sequence is CASSYSPGREGDTQYF. The CDR3, as DNA: TGTGCCAGCAGTTACTCGCCCGGGCGGGAGGGAGATACGCAGTATTTT.

The sample holds one count of this clone. The rearrangement joins TRBV6-2 or TRBV6-3 to TRBJ2-1; TRBD2 is a possible D gene (6 bases). There are 15 residues in the CDR3. Germline loops: CDR1 MNHEY, CDR2 SVGEGT. Trimming pared 5 bases from V and 15 bases from J, leaving 26 bases between. The CDR3 DNA reads TGTGCCAGCAGTGCCCCGTTCGAGCGGGCCGGAGTGGGGTTCTTC. Amino acid sequence: CASSAPFERAGVGFF.

This rearrangement joins TRBV7-9 to TRBJ1-4; 11 bases agree with TRBD1. Germline CDR1 SEHNR, CDR2 FQNEAQ (reference sequence). The CDR3 loop spans 16 amino acids. Trimming removed 3 bases from V and 4 bases from J; junction bases left unmatched: 4. The CDR3 bases are TGTGCCAGCAGCTTTACCGGGACAGGGGGTAATGAAAAACTGTTTTTT. It codes for CASSFTGTGGNEKLFF.

The rearrangement links TRBV30 to TRBJ1-1; 7 bases map to TRBD1. After removal of 3 bases from V and 7 bases from J, the junction contained 11 bases not matched to a gene. There are 14 residues in the CDR3. The germline V gene has CDR1 GTSNPN and CDR2 SVGIG (reference sequence). This CDR3 reads CAWRGAGGTGEAFF. The DNA of the CDR3 is TGTGCCTGGAGAGGGGCAGGGGGAACGGGTGAAGCTTTCTTT.

Judged by abundance, this clone is large. V and J are TRBV6-6 and TRBJ2-7; maybe TRBD2 (6 bases). Germline V gene lookup returns CDR1 MNHNY and CDR2 SVGAGI (reference sequence). Trimming shortened V by 0 bases and J by 0 bases, and 9 bases separated the two germline ends. The CDR3 is 15 amino acids. The CDR3 region has the DNA TGTGCCAGCAGTTACTCGCGGGGAAACTCCTACGAGCAGTACTTC. Translating gives CASSYSRGNSYEQYF.

The genes are TRBV18 and TRBJ1-1, with D possibly TRBD1 on 5 matching bases. Trimming left V 2 bases short and J 4 bases short, with 11 bases between. Germline lookup yields CDR1 KGHSH and CDR2 LQKENI. The CDR3 is made up of 14 amino acids. CDR3 loop: CASSPGTEGTEAFF. For the CDR3, the DNA is TGTGCCAGCTCACCAGGGACGGAGGGCACTGAAGCTTTCTTT.

The rearrangement links TRBV3-1 (or the pseudogene TRBV3-2) to TRBJ2-7, with unresolved D. This CDR3 has 12 residues. The V end lost 1 base, the J end lost 4 bases, and 5 bases lay between the germline ends. Germline-derived CDR1 and CDR2 are LGHDT and YNNKEL (reference sequence). For the CDR3, the DNA is TGTGCCAGCAGCCAAGCGAGGTACGAGCAGTACTTC. Its translation: CASSQARYEQYF.